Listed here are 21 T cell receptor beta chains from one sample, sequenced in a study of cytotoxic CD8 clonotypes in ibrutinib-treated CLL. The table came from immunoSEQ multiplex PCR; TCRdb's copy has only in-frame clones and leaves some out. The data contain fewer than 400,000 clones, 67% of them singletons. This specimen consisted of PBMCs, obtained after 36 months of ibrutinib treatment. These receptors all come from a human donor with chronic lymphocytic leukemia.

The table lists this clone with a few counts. As DNA, the CDR3 is TGTGCCAGCAGTGAATGGTGGACAGGGGATCGGCCCAACTATGGCTACACCTTC. Protein: CASSEWWTGDRPNYGYTF. The chain uses TRBV6-1 and TRBJ1-2, with TRBD1 matching over 9 bases. The V gene's germline CDR1 is MNHNS and CDR2 SASEGT. V lost 2 bases, J lost 2 bases, and 12 bases stayed unmatched. This CDR3 is built from 18 residues.

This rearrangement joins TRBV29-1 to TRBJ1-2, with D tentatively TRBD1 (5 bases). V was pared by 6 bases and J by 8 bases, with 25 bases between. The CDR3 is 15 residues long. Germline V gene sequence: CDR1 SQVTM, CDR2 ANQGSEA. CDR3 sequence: CSVVTAGFMFEGYTF. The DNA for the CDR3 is TGCAGCGTCGTTACGGCAGGGTTTATGTTCGAAGGCTACACCTTC.

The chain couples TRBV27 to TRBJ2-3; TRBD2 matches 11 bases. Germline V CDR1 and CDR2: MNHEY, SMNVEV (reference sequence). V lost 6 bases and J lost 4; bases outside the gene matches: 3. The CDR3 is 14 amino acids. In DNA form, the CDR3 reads TGTGCCAGCAGACTAGCGGGAGATGCAGATACGCAGTATTTT. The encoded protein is CASRLAGDADTQYF.

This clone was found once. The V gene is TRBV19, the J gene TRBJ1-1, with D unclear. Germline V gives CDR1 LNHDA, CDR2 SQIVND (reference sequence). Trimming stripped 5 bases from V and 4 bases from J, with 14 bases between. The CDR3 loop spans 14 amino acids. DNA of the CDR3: TGTGCCAGTAGTGCCTCCGATATAGCCACTGAAGCTTTCTTT. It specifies CASSASDIATEAFF. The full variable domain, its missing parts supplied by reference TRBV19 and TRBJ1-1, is DGGITQSPKYLFRKEGQNVTLSCEQNLNHDAMYWYRQDPGQGLRLIYYSQIVNDFQKGDIAEGYSVSREKKESFPLTVTSAQKNPTAFYLCASSASDIATEAFFGQGTRLTVV.

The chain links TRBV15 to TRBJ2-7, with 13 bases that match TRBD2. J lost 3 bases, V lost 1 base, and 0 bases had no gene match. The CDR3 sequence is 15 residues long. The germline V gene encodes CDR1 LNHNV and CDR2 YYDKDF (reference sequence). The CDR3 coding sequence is TGTGCCACCAGCAGAGGACTAGCGGGGGGCTACGAGCAGTACTTC. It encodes CATSRGLAGGYEQYF.

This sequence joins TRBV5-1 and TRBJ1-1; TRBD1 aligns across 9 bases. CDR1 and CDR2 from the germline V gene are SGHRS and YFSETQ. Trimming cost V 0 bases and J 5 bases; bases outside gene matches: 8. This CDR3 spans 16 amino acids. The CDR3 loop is CASSLAYRGRRTEAFF. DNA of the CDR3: TGCGCCAGCAGCTTGGCTTACAGGGGGCGTAGGACTGAAGCTTTCTTT.

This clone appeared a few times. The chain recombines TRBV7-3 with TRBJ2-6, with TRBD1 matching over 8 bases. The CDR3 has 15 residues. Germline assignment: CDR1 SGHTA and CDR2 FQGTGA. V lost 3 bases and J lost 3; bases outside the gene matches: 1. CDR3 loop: CASSLDRVGANVLTF. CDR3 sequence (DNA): TGTGCCAGCAGCTTGGACAGGGTTGGGGCCAACGTCCTGACTTTC.

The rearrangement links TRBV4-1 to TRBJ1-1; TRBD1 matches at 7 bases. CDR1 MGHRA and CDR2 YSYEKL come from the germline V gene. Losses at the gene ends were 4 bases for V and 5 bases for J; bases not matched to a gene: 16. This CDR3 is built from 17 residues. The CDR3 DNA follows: TGCGCCAGCAGCCGACAGCCGAGAGACAGGGTGGGGACTGAAGCTTTCTTT. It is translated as CASSRQPRDRVGTEAFF.

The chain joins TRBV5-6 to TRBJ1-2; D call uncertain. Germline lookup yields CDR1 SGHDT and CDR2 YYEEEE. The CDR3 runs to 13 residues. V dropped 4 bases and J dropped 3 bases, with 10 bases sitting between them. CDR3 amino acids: CASSPTLDYGYTF. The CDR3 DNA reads TGTGCCAGCAGCCCGACGTTAGACTATGGCTACACCTTC.

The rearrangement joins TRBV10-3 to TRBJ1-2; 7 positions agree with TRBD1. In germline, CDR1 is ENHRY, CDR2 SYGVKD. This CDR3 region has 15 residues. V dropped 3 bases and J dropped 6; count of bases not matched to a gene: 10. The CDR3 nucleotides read TGTGCCATCAGTGACGGGGGCCAGGGGGTGAATGGCTACACCTTC. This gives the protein CAISDGGQGVNGYTF.

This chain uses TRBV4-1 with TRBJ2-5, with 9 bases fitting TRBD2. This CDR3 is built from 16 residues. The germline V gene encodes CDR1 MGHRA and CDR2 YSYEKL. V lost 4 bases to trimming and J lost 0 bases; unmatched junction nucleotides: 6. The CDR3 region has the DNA TGCGCCAGCAGCCCCCTTGGCGGGGGGGACCAAGAGACCCAGTACTTC. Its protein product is CASSPLGGGDQETQYF.

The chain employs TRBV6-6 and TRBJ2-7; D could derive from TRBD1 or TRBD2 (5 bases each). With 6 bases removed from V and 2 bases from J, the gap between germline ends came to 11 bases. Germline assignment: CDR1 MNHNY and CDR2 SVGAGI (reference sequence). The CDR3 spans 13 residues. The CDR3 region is CASSGTDPYEQYF. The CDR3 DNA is TGTGCCAGCAGCGGGACGGACCCCTACGAGCAGTACTTC.

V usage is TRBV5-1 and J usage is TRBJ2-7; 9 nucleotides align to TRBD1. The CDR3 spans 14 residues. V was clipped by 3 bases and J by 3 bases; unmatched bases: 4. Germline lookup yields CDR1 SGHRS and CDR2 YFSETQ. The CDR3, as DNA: TGCGCCAGCAGCTGGGGACAGGGTAGCTACGAGCAGTACTTC. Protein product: CASSWGQGSYEQYF.

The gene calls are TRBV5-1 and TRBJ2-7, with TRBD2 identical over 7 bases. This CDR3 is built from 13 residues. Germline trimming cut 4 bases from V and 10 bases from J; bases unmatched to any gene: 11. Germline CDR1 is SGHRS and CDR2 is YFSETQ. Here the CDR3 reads CASSPNGGGPQYF. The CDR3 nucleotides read TGCGCCAGCAGCCCCAATGGGGGGGGTCCACAGTACTTC.

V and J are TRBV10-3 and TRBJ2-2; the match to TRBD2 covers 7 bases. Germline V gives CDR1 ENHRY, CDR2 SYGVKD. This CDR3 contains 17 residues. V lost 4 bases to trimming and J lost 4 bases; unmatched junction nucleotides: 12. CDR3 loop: CAISAPTRLAGTGELFF. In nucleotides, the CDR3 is TGTGCCATCAGTGCCCCAACCCGACTAGCTGGCACCGGGGAGCTGTTTTTT.

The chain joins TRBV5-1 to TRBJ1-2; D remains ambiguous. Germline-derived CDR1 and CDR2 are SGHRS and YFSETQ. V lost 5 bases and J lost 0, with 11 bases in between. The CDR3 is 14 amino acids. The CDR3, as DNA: TGCGCCAGCAGGAACGGCCAAGCTAACTATGGCTACACCTTC. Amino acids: CASRNGQANYGYTF. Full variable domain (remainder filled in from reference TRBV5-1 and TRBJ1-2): KAGVTQTPRYLIKTRGQQVTLSCSPISGHRSVSWYQQTPGQGLQFLFEYFSETQRNKGNFPGRFSGRQFSNSRSEMNVSTLELGDSALYLCASRNGQANYGYTFGSGTRLTVV.

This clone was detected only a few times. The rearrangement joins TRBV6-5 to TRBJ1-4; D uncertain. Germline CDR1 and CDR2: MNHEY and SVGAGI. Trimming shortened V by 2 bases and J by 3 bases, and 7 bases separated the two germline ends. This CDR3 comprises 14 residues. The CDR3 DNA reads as TGTGCCAGCAGTTACGACATGGCTAATGAAAAACTGTTTTTT. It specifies CASSYDMANEKLFF.

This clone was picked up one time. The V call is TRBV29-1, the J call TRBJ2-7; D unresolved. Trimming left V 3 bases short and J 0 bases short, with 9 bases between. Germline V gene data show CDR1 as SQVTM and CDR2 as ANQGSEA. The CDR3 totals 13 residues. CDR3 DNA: TGCAGCGTTGACGGCAGGAGCTCCTACGAGCAGTACTTC. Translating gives CSVDGRSSYEQYF.

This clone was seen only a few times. CDR3 sequence: CATVAGPKGDTQYF. In nucleotides, the CDR3 is TGTGCCACAGTAGCGGGACCAAAGGGAGATACGCAGTATTTT. The chain carries TRBV10-3 and TRBJ2-3; 8 bases line up with TRBD2. V lost 10 bases and J lost 5; bases outside the gene matches: 11. The CDR3 length is 14 residues. Germline loops: CDR1 ENHRY, CDR2 SYGVKD.

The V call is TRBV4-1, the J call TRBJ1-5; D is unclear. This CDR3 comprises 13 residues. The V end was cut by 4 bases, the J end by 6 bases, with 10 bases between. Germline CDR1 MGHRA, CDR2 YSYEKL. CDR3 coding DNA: TGCGCCAGCAGCCTCGTCGGCGCTCAGCCCCAGCATTTT. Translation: CASSLVGAQPQHF.

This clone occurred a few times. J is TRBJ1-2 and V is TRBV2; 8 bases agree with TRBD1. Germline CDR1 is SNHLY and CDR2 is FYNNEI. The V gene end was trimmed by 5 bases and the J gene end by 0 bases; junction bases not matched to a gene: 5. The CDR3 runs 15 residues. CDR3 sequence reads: CASSLWDRPNYGYTF. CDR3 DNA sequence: TGTGCCAGCAGTCTATGGGACAGGCCTAACTATGGCTACACCTTC. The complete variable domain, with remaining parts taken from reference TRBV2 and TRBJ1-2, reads EPEVTQTPSHQVTQMGQEVILRCVPISNHLYFYWYRQILGQKVEFLVSFYNNEISEKSEIFDDQFSVERPDGSNFTLKIRSTKLEDSAMYFCASSLWDRPNYGYTFGSGTRLTVV.